The present T cell receptor (beta chain) was sequenced within a study of blood T cell repertoires in COVID-19 (dated by TCRdb to the early 2020s). A note on the overall study: Samples covering the acute and convalescent phases of COVID-19 were provided by collaborators in the United States, Italy and Spain. The samples were drawn from two sources: the first 160 participants of the ongoing ImmuneRACE study, and over 1,000 subjects contributed by 6 global collaborators. Subjects who had been exposed to COVID-19, were actively infected with it, or had recovered from it provided the deeply sampled blood TCRbeta repertoires that made up the dataset. The repertoires were released in a freely available public database meant as a resource for research on the immune response to SARS-CoV-2. Where available, HLA class I and class II types were taken from metadata supplied by the sample provider and were not determined by assay-based typing. The prospective study material was composed of cDNA or gDNA derived from T cells, B-cell-depleted T cells, or PBMCs. Nearly every sample came with metadata listing a de-identified subject ID, COVID-19 status, age in years and sex.

TCRbeta CDR3 regions were amplified from genomic DNA using the immunoSEQ Assay, a bias-controlled multiplex PCR. As for the original processing: The number of nucleated cells in each sample was estimated by amplification of reference gene primers within the assay. To quantify the absolute abundance of each unique TCRbeta CDR3 rearrangement, sequence reads were collapsed and filtered. For each sample, productive Simpson clonality was calculated as the square root of Simpson's diversity index over productive rearrangements. TCRdb obtained this table from immuneACCESS and retained in-frame rearrangements with V and J assigned. These tables miss some clones; where compared with another copy, unresolved V genes account for less than half of the shortfall, and the remainder is unexplained. V, J and clone size reflect that table, while D and trimming were determined from the DNA. The sample table shows 150,000 to 200,000 clones, and approximately 88% are seen once. The top ten clones comprise 3.5% to 5% of the sample.

Paper-wide results and their limitations: Clinical and demographic metadata were provided uncurated, with the amount varying by source and participant.

The germline ends are 16 bases apart after V is trimmed by 1 base and J by 7 bases. From cysteine to phenylalanine, the CDR3 is 15 amino acids long. Only the CDR3 part of the read is kept: 45 bases, read in frame from the first base. CDR1 and CDR2, looked up from the germline V gene, are SGHDN and FVKESK. Turning to this clone: This clone's antigen is unknown. No base quality values were provided; no much bigger clone lies one nucleotide off.

Each collaborating institution followed its own protocols to collect whole blood in K2EDTA tubes. For TCRbeta analysis, collaborators shipped samples as frozen whole blood, isolated PBMCs, or DNA extracted from either of those sample types. The sequence is built from TRBV14 and TRBJ2-5, with TRBD2 tentatively as D gene (6 bases match). Source material: peripheral blood. The source is a woman in her twenties or thirties with acute or convalescent COVID-19. Here is the DNA: TGTGCCAGCAGCCAAGTCGGCGGGATGAAGGGGACCCAGTACTTC. Its translation reads: CASSQVGGMKGTQYF. The full variable domain, completed from the reference TRBV14 and TRBJ2-5 proteins outside the CDR3, reads EAGVTQFPSHSVIEKGQTVTLRCDPISGHDNLYWYRRVMGKEIKFLLHFVKESKQDESGMPNNRFLAERTGGTYSTLKVQPAELEDSGVYFCASSQVGGMKGTQYFGPGTRLLVL.